This TCR beta chain stems from a study of blood T cell repertoires in COVID-19 (dated by TCRdb to about 2020). Study-wide context: Samples covering the acute and convalescent phases of COVID-19 were provided by collaborators in the United States, Italy and Spain. The prospective study material was composed of cDNA or gDNA derived from T cells, B-cell-depleted T cells, or PBMCs. Deeply sampled blood TCRbeta repertoires from subjects exposed to, actively infected with, or recovered from COVID-19 were included in the dataset. The repertoires were released in a freely available public database intended as a resource for research on the immune response to SARS-CoV-2. Samples came from the ongoing ImmuneRACE study (first 160 participants) plus 1,254 subjects from 6 global collaborators. A de-identified subject ID, COVID-19 status, age in years and sex were almost always included in the sample metadata. Where HLA class I and class II types were available, the types were taken from metadata supplied by the sample provider, not from assay-based typing. What the authors observed across the whole study: How much clinical and demographic metadata was included differed by source and by participant, and the metadata was provided uncurated.

Participants in the prospective study were aged roughly 18 to 89 years, lived in under 30 United States geographic areas, and enrolled through a virtual design. In the prospective study, participants were assigned to cohorts based on the clinical history participants reported in a screening survey and a study questionnaire. Recovered participants in ImmuneRACE Cohort 3 were defined by two consecutive negative NP/OP PCR tests, clearance by a healthcare professional, or resolution of symptoms. Mobile phlebotomists in the prospective study collected whole blood, serum and a nasopharyngeal or oropharyngeal swab from every participant. Participants in the prospective study had the option to provide additional blood draws and questionnaires over a 2-month period. Prospective study blood samples were shipped either frozen or at room temperature before DNA extraction. Turning to this clone: Its recognized antigen is unknown. No base qualities exist here, and no much larger clone lies one base off it.

In the germline V gene, CDR1 corresponds to KGHDR and CDR2 to SFDVKD. V loses 4 bases of germline sequence and J loses 10 bases, and the interval between the two ends is 7 bases. Measured from the cysteine to the phenylalanine, the CDR3 is 11 residues long. The kept DNA is CDR3 alone, 33 bases in frame from the first base. The immunoSEQ Assay, a bias-controlled multiplex PCR, was used to amplify TCRbeta CDR3 regions from genomic DNA. The paper's data handling went like this. Within the assay, amplification of reference gene primers was used to estimate how many nucleated cells each sample contained. Sequence reads were collapsed and filtered to measure the absolute abundance of every unique TCRbeta CDR3 rearrangement. For each sample, productive Simpson clonality was calculated as the square root of Simpson's diversity index across productive rearrangements. TCRdb carries this immuneACCESS record with in-frame sequences only. Its versions omit some clonotypes, under half of them owing to an unresolved V gene in the studies checked, with the rest unexplained. From that table come the V and J calls and clone size; the DNA was used to work out D and trimming. Here the sample has 290,000 or so clones; approximately 86% occur a single time. About 2.6% of the sample is in the top ten clones.

The sequenced sample was PBMCs or T cells enriched from blood (not recorded which). The TCR was taken from a woman younger than 30 who had recovered from COVID-19. The chain is assembled from TRBV24-1 and TRBJ2-1; the D gene is unclear. This receptor has the CDR3 CATSDRQEQFF. The DNA is as follows: TGTGCCACCAGTGACAGACAAGAGCAGTTCTTC.